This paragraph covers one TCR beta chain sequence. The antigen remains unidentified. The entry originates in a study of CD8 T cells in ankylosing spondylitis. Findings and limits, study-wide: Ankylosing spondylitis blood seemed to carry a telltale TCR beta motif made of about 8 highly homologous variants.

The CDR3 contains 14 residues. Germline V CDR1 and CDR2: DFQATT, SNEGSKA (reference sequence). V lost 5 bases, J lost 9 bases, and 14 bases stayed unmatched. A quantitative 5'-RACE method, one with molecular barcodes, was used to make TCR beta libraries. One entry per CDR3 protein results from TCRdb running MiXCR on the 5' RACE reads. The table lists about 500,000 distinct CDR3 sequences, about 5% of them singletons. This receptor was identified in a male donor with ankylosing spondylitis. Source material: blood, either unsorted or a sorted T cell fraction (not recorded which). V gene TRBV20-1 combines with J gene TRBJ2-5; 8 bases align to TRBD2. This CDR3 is CSAVQRGPLGAQYF. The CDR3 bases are TGCAGTGCTGTCCAGCGGGGGCCCCTCGGGGCCCAGTACTTC.